Listed here is a single T cell receptor (beta chain). Its antigen is still unknown. The source of the sample is a study of cytomegalovirus exposure and HLA in healthy donors. General study results and limits: As confirmed in vitro, a few CMV-associated chains were specific for CMV antigens. Earlier analysis yielded a pattern in which most TCR beta V segments were productive about 90% or about 30% of the time. As a later analysis showed, a missense DCLRE1C variant was linked to trimming of TCR beta V- and J-genes.

13 Jbeta primers and 60 Vbeta primers were used for the PCR. As handled by the study authors: In a later analysis, of approximately 81 million unique beta chains, about 12 million appeared in at least two donors. Generated by immunoSEQ multiplex PCR, the TCRdb table keeps only in-frame clones and is missing some. V and J calls and clone size are copied from that table; D and trimming were computed from the DNA. The repertoire holds under 200,000 clones, with 82% as singletons. The length of the CDR3 is 15 residues. Germline loops: CDR1 SGDLS, CDR2 YYNGEE. The junction had 6 bases not matched to a gene; V was cut back by 7 bases and J by 2 bases.

Material: PBMCs. The chain joins TRBV9 to TRBJ2-5; 12 bases line up with TRBD2. The source is a male donor in good health and CMV-seropositive. The CDR3 nucleotides read TGTGCCAGCCAACCTAGCGGGAGGGAACAAGAGACCCAGTACTTC. The encoded protein is CASQPSGREQETQYF.